These T cell receptor beta chains were read from a single sample in a study of OX40 agonist ivuxolimab in advanced cancers. Assay used: immunoSEQ multiplex PCR; TCRdb lists only in-frame clones, some missing. The sample has 72,000 or so clones; around nine tenths are singletons. Sequenced material: CD4+ or CD8+ T cells sorted from blood, taken in a trial of the OX40 agonist ivuxolimab. Every receptor here comes from an adult with an advanced solid tumor such as melanoma, head and neck, liver or kidney cancer. The CDR3 runs from the conserved cysteine through the conserved F or W. A D gene is named only where the DNA matches it firmly. Clone size appears in some rows only: once, few, many, or a class for an expanded clone.

cdr3_nt: TGTGCCAGAAGCTACGGGACTAGCGGGAGAAGAGAGCAGTACTTC
cdr3_aa: CARSYGTSGRREQYF
v_call: TRBV5-3
j_call: TRBJ2-7
clone_size: NA
d_call: TRBD2

cdr3_nt: TGCAGTGCTAGAACAGGACTCTCAAAGGACTTC
cdr3_aa: CSARTGLSKDF
v_call: TRBV20-1
j_call: TRBJ2-7
clone_size: NA
d_call: NA

cdr3_nt: TGTGCCAGTAGTACCCTAGCGGGGGGGGAGCAGTTCTTC
cdr3_aa: CASSTLAGGEQFF
v_call: TRBV19
j_call: TRBJ2-1
clone_size: NA
d_call: TRBD2

cdr3_nt: TGTGCTAGCAGCCCCGGGACTGCCAACACCGGGGAGCTGTTTTTT
cdr3_aa: CASSPGTANTGELFF
v_call: TRBV7-7
j_call: TRBJ2-2
clone_size: NA
d_call: NA

cdr3_nt: TGCAGCGTTGAAGTATCCTACGAGCAGTACTTC
cdr3_aa: CSVEVSYEQYF
v_call: TRBV29-1
j_call: TRBJ2-7
clone_size: NA
d_call: NA

cdr3_nt: TGCGCCAGCAGCTTGGGGTGGGGGCCGATGGCTGAAGCTTTCTTT
cdr3_aa: CASSLGWGPMAEAFF
v_call: TRBV5-1
j_call: TRBJ1-1
clone_size: NA
d_call: NA

cdr3_nt: TGTGCCAGCAGCCCCGACTTTTACAATGAGCAGTTCTTC
cdr3_aa: CASSPDFYNEQFF
v_call: TRBV7-7
j_call: TRBJ2-1
clone_size: NA
d_call: NA

cdr3_nt: TGTGCCAGCTCACCACCGTTAGGCCGAGCGGAATCCTCCTACAATGAGCAGTTCTTC
cdr3_aa: CASSPPLGRAESSYNEQFF
v_call: TRBV18
j_call: TRBJ2-1
clone_size: NA
d_call: NA

cdr3_nt: TGTGCCAGCAGTTACTCGGCCGACACTGAAGCTTTCTTT
cdr3_aa: CASSYSADTEAFF
v_call: TRBV6-5
j_call: TRBJ1-1
clone_size: NA
d_call: NA

cdr3_nt: TGCGCCAGCAGCCAGGGGGACGAGGAGACCCAGTACTTC
cdr3_aa: CASSQGDEETQYF
v_call: TRBV5-1
j_call: TRBJ2-5
clone_size: NA
d_call: TRBD1

cdr3_nt: TGTGCCAGTAAGCCAGGGATGAGGAGTGGCTACACCTTC
cdr3_aa: CASKPGMRSGYTF
v_call: TRBV19
j_call: TRBJ1-2
clone_size: NA
d_call: NA

cdr3_nt: TGCGCCAGCAGTGACCAGCGGGGGGCCAAAAACATTCAGTACTTC
cdr3_aa: CASSDQRGAKNIQYF
v_call: TRBV10-2
j_call: TRBJ2-4
clone_size: NA
d_call: TRBD2

cdr3_nt: TGTGCCAGCAGTGATCCCCGACAGGCTAGCAATCAGCCCCAGCATTTT
cdr3_aa: CASSDPRQASNQPQHF
v_call: TRBV6-4
j_call: TRBJ1-5
clone_size: NA
d_call: NA

cdr3_nt: TGTGCCAGCAGTTTTCCACAGGTTTTTAACTATGGCTACACCTTC
cdr3_aa: CASSFPQVFNYGYTF
v_call: TRBV7-2
j_call: TRBJ1-2
clone_size: NA
d_call: NA

cdr3_nt: TGTGCCAGCAGCGGCTACAGGGTGGGCTCCTCCTACGAGCAGTACTTC
cdr3_aa: CASSGYRVGSSYEQYF
v_call: TRBV5-6
j_call: TRBJ2-7
clone_size: NA
d_call: NA

cdr3_nt: TGCGCCAGCAGTCAAACAGGGTGGGGAGAGACCCAGTACTTC
cdr3_aa: CASSQTGWGETQYF
v_call: TRBV5-1
j_call: TRBJ2-5
clone_size: NA
d_call: NA

cdr3_nt: TGTGCCAGCAGCTTGGACGGGAGGGGCTCCAATGAGCAGTTCTTC
cdr3_aa: CASSLDGRGSNEQFF
v_call: TRBV11-3
j_call: TRBJ2-1
clone_size: NA
d_call: TRBD2

cdr3_nt: TGTGCCAGCAGCTCTTTCTCGGGAAGCTCCTACAATGAGCAGTTCTTC
cdr3_aa: CASSSFSGSSYNEQFF
v_call: TRBV7-9
j_call: TRBJ2-1
clone_size: NA
d_call: NA

cdr3_nt: TGTGCCAGTAGTATAGGGACTAGCGGGAGAGGGACAGATACGCAGTATTTT
cdr3_aa: CASSIGTSGRGTDTQYF
v_call: TRBV19
j_call: TRBJ2-3
clone_size: NA
d_call: TRBD2

cdr3_nt: TGTGCCTGGAGTCAACGTCCCCCCGGGGAGGGTGAGCAGTTCTTC
cdr3_aa: CAWSQRPPGEGEQFF
v_call: TRBV30
j_call: TRBJ2-1
clone_size: NA
d_call: TRBD2

cdr3_nt: TGTGCCAGTGGCCCAACGGGGGCCTACGAGCAGTACTTC
cdr3_aa: CASGPTGAYEQYF
v_call: TRBV28
j_call: TRBJ2-7
clone_size: NA
d_call: NA

cdr3_nt: TGTGCCAGCAGCCTTCTAGCGGGAGCTGATACGCAGTATTTT
cdr3_aa: CASSLLAGADTQYF
v_call: TRBV13
j_call: TRBJ2-3
clone_size: NA
d_call: TRBD2

cdr3_nt: TGCGCCAGCAGCTTTGCAGCGGGGGACACTGAAGCTTTCTTT
cdr3_aa: CASSFAAGDTEAFF
v_call: TRBV5-1
j_call: TRBJ1-1
clone_size: NA
d_call: NA

cdr3_nt: TGTGCCTGGAGCCTACTAGCGGGGTTCAACAATGAGCAGTTCTTC
cdr3_aa: CAWSLLAGFNNEQFF
v_call: TRBV30
j_call: TRBJ2-1
clone_size: NA
d_call: TRBD2

cdr3_nt: TGCGCCAGCAGCTTGGGGACTGAAGAGACCCAGTACTTC
cdr3_aa: CASSLGTEETQYF
v_call: TRBV5-1
j_call: TRBJ2-5
clone_size: NA
d_call: NA

cdr3_nt: TGCGCCAGCAGCCCCGGTAGGGATGGAGGCTACACCTTC
cdr3_aa: CASSPGRDGGYTF
v_call: TRBV5-1
j_call: TRBJ1-2
clone_size: NA
d_call: NA

cdr3_nt: TGTGCCAGTAGTCCCCGGGCAGGGGTAAATAATGAAAAACTGTTTTTT
cdr3_aa: CASSPRAGVNNEKLFF
v_call: TRBV19
j_call: TRBJ1-4
clone_size: NA
d_call: NA

cdr3_nt: TGTGCCAGCAGTTACAGTTTTGGGGAAAAACTGTTTTTT
cdr3_aa: CASSYSFGEKLFF
v_call: TRBV6-5
j_call: TRBJ1-4
clone_size: NA
d_call: NA

cdr3_nt: TGTGCCAGCAGCTCAGGACAGCAGCTCGTCTACAATGAGCAGTTCTTC
cdr3_aa: CASSSGQQLVYNEQFF
v_call: TRBV5-4
j_call: TRBJ2-1
clone_size: NA
d_call: NA

cdr3_nt: TGTGCCAGTAGTATAGCCGGGCCGGCGAACACTGAAGCTTTCTTT
cdr3_aa: CASSIAGPANTEAFF
v_call: TRBV19
j_call: TRBJ1-1
clone_size: NA
d_call: NA

cdr3_nt: TGTGCCAGCAGTGAGGGGGGCTGGGAGCCCCAGCATTTT
cdr3_aa: CASSEGGWEPQHF
v_call: TRBV6-1
j_call: TRBJ1-5
clone_size: once
d_call: NA

cdr3_nt: TGTGCCAGCAGGGACCAGGGGTCGGTCAACGAGCAGTACTTC
cdr3_aa: CASRDQGSVNEQYF
v_call: TRBV2
j_call: TRBJ2-7
clone_size: NA
d_call: NA

cdr3_nt: TGTGCCAGCAGCCCATGGAGCTTAATGAACACTGAAGCTTTCTTT
cdr3_aa: CASSPWSLMNTEAFF
v_call: TRBV5-6
j_call: TRBJ1-1
clone_size: NA
d_call: NA